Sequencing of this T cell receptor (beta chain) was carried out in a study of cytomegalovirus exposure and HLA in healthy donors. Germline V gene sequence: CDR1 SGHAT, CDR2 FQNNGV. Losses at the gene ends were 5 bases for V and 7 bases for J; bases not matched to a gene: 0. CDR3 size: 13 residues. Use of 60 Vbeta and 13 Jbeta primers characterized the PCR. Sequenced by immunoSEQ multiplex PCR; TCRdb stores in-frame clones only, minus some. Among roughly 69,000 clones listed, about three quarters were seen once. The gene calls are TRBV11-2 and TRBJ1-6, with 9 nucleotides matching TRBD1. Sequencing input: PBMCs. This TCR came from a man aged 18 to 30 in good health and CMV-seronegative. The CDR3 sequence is CASSGQGNSPLHF. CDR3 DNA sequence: TGTGCCAGCAGCGGACAGGGGAATTCACCCCTCCACTTT.